The 22 T cell receptor beta chains below come from one sample, sequenced in a study of T cells in Graves' hyperthyroidism and ophthalmopathy. The investigators amplified TCR beta CDR3 regions from RNA transcripts. Researchers ran a first-round RT-PCR on the TCR CDR3 using the HTBI primer set. TCRdb called the multiplex PCR reads again in MiXCR, with one record for every CDR3 protein. The sample carries about 340,000 distinct CDR3 sequences, 20% to 25% recorded once. The sequenced sample was blood. The receptors originated from a woman in her forties or fifties with Graves' hyperthyroidism.

This clonotype was seen repeatedly, ten times or more. The gene calls are TRBV20-1 and TRBJ1-5, with 12 bases identical to TRBD1. V lost 3 bases, J lost 7 bases, and 7 bases stayed unmatched. The length of the CDR3 is 15 residues. Germline loops: CDR1 DFQATT, CDR2 SNEGSKA (reference sequence). In nucleotides, the CDR3 is TGCAGTGCTAGGTCCGGGACAGGGGGCCGACAGCCCCAGCATTTT. Protein sequence: CSARSGTGGRQPQHF.

This clonotype came up a few times. Here the CDR3 reads CASSPPGGVSLNNEQFF. The DNA for the CDR3 is TGTGCCAGCTCACCCCCGGGGGGCGTTTCGTTAAACAATGAGCAGTTCTTC. The rearrangement joins TRBV18 to TRBJ2-1, with D tentatively TRBD2 (7 bases). V shed 3 bases and J shed 5 bases, with 20 bases lying between them. CDR3 size: 17 residues. CDR1 is KGHSH, CDR2 LQKENI, per germline. The full variable domain, in which reference TRBV18 and TRBJ2-1 provide the parts outside the CDR3, is NAGVMQNPRHLVRRRGQEARLRCSPMKGHSHVYWYRQLPEEGLKFMVYLQKENIIDESGMPKERFSAEFPKEGPSILRIQQVVRGDSAAYFCASSPPGGVSLNNEQFFGPGTRLTVL.

This clonotype was observed a few times. The V gene is TRBV6-1, the J gene TRBJ2-4, with a possible D match to TRBD2 (6 bases). The germline CDR1 and CDR2 sequences are MNHNS and SASEGT. The CDR3 has 16 amino acids. Trimming took 5 bases from V and 0 from J, leaving 14 bases between them. CDR3 in DNA: TGTGCCAGCAGTAAACTAGCCGAGCTAGCCAAAAACATTCAGTACTTC. It encodes CASSKLAELAKNIQYF.

V and J are TRBV12-3 or TRBV12-4 and TRBJ1-2; D possibly corresponds to TRBD1 (5 bases). The CDR3 has 14 residues. Trimming stripped 0 bases from V and 8 bases from J, with 13 bases between. Here the CDR3 reads CASSLAVGGRGYTF. In DNA, the CDR3 is TGTGCCAGCAGTTTAGCGGTCGGGGGAAGAGGCTACACCTTC.

This clonotype was detected many times. The rearrangement links TRBV28 to TRBJ2-1; 7 nucleotides line up with TRBD2. V lost 5 bases, J lost 0 bases, and 4 bases stayed unmatched. Germline-derived CDR1 and CDR2 are MDHEN and SYDVKM. The length of the CDR3 is 15 residues. CDR3 bases: TGTGCCAGCAGTCCAGCGGGGAGCTCCTACAATGAGCAGTTCTTC. It is translated as CASSPAGSSYNEQFF.

This clonotype was detected a few times. The CDR3 nucleotides read TGCAGTGCTAGGGGACAGGCCTTCTCTGGAAACACCATATATTTT. It encodes CSARGQAFSGNTIYF. The gene calls are TRBV20-1 and TRBJ1-3; 8 bases line up with TRBD1. CDR1 is DFQATT, CDR2 SNEGSKA, per germline (reference sequence). Trimming took 3 bases from V and 0 from J; bases not matched to a gene: 4. This CDR3 is 15 amino acids long.

In its sample, this clonotype was seen many times. This chain uses TRBV3-1 with TRBJ1-2, with D possibly being TRBD1 (5 bases). In germline, CDR1 is LGHDT, CDR2 YNNKEL (reference sequence). V lost 4 bases and J 5 bases, leaving 20 bases between the germline ends. This CDR3 is 16 amino acids long. DNA for the CDR3: TGTGCCAGCAGCCGCGCCGGGACTCACTTGGTATATGGCTACACCTTC. Protein: CASSRAGTHLVYGYTF.

About this clonotype: Being one base from a much bigger clone, this may be a read error. The CDR3 region has the DNA TGTGCCAGCTCACCATTACCTTCCGGGTCAGTTAACTATGGCTACACCTTC. This translates into CASSPLPSGSVNYGYTF. The chain has TRBV18 and TRBJ1-2, with unresolved D. V gave up 2 bases and J gave up 1 base, with 17 bases separating them. The CDR3 is 17 residues long. CDR1 KGHSH and CDR2 LQKENI come from the germline V gene.

This clonotype has just a few counts. The chain carries TRBV19 and TRBJ2-5; D is undetermined. V lost 3 bases and J 2 bases, leaving 10 bases between the germline ends. In germline, CDR1 is LNHDA, CDR2 SQIVND (reference sequence). The length of the CDR3 is 14 residues. CDR3 DNA sequence: TGTGCCAGTAGTATCCGCCGAGCTCAAGAGACCCAGTACTTC. Translation: CASSIRRAQETQYF. Full variable domain (rest looked up from reference TRBV19 and TRBJ2-5): DGGITQSPKYLFRKEGQNVTLSCEQNLNHDAMYWYRQDPGQGLRLIYYSQIVNDFQKGDIAEGYSVSREKKESFPLTVTSAQKNPTAFYLCASSIRRAQETQYFGPGTRLLVL.

V is TRBV20-1 and J is TRBJ2-4, with D possibly matching TRBD1 (7 bases). In germline, CDR1 is DFQATT, CDR2 SNEGSKA (reference sequence). The CDR3 totals 17 residues. The ends were cut back, 1 base at V and 0 bases at J, with 16 bases in the middle. The chain's CDR3 is CSARGAEGALAKNIQYF. The DNA for the CDR3 is TGCAGTGCTAGAGGCGCGGAGGGGGCCTTAGCCAAAAACATTCAGTACTTC.

This clonotype has a count of ten or more. V and J are TRBV18 and TRBJ1-1; D may be TRBD1 (5 bases). CDR1 is KGHSH, CDR2 LQKENI, per germline. V lost 5 bases and J lost 6, with 16 bases in between. The CDR3 has 14 amino acids. CDR3 in amino acids: CASSAQGFVSEAFF. As DNA, the CDR3 is TGTGCCAGCTCAGCCCAGGGTTTTGTCTCTGAAGCTTTCTTT.

This clonotype was seen only a few times. V usage is TRBV7-8 and J usage is TRBJ1-6; 7 bases align to TRBD1. Germline V gene data show CDR1 as SGHVS and CDR2 as FQNEAQ. The CDR3 totals 15 residues. V lost 5 bases, J lost 8 bases, and 9 bases stayed unmatched. The DNA of the CDR3 is TGTGCCAGCAGCCCCAGCAGGGGGGCTGATTCACCCCTCCACTTT. This encodes CASSPSRGADSPLHF.

This clonotype was recorded at least ten times. This chain connects TRBV5-6 to TRBJ2-1, with D unclear. Per germline, CDR1 SGHDT and CDR2 YYEEEE. CDR3 size: 11 residues. The germline V and J ends were trimmed by 4 bases and 4 bases, with 3 bases remaining between them. CDR3 protein: CASSKYNEQFF. The CDR3 coding sequence is TGTGCCAGCAGCAAGTACAATGAGCAGTTCTTC. The entire variable domain, with the rest obtained from reference TRBV5-6 and TRBJ2-1, is as follows: DAGVTQSPTHLIKTRGQQVTLRCSPKSGHDTVSWYQQALGQGPQFIFQYYEEEERQRGNFPDRFSGHQFPNYSSELNVNALLLGDSALYLCASSKYNEQFFGPGTRLTVL.

This rearrangement joins TRBV4-1 to TRBJ2-7, with D tentatively TRBD1 (6 bases). The CDR3 runs 14 residues. Trimming cost V 2 bases and J 5 bases, with 13 bases left between them. Per germline, CDR1 MGHRA and CDR2 YSYEKL. The CDR3 DNA reads TGCGCCAGCAGCCAACCAACCCAGGGGCACGAGCAGTACTTC. It specifies CASSQPTQGHEQYF.

The chain joins TRBV20-1 to TRBJ1-2; unclear D gene. The CDR3 consists of 12 residues. Per the germline V gene, CDR1 is DFQATT and CDR2 is SNEGSKA (reference sequence). The V end was cut by 5 bases, the J end by 8 bases, with 15 bases between. The CDR3 loop reads CSAGVGNGGYTF. The CDR3 DNA sequence: TGCAGTGCTGGAGTGGGGAACGGGGGCTACACCTTC.

V and J are TRBV6-1 and TRBJ2-2; D gene uncertain. Trimming left V 5 bases short and J 11 bases short, with 18 bases between. Germline CDR1 is MNHNS and CDR2 is SASEGT. The CDR3 is 14 amino acids. The chain's CDR3 is CASSPTNRVHELFF. The CDR3 DNA sequence: TGTGCCAGCAGTCCGACCAACCGGGTCCATGAGCTGTTTTTT.

The rearrangement links TRBV2 to TRBJ1-6; TRBD1 is a possible D gene (6 bases). The V end was cut by 1 base, the J end by 9 bases, with 13 bases between. This CDR3 has 15 amino acids. Germline CDR1 is SNHLY and CDR2 is FYNNEI. The CDR3 nucleotides read TGTGCCAGCAGTGAAGACTCGGGGGCGCTTTCACCCCTCCACTTT. Translation gives CASSEDSGALSPLHF.

At least ten counts were recorded for this clonotype. V is TRBV28 and J is TRBJ2-7, with D hard to call. Trimming shortened V by 6 bases and J by 6 bases, and 12 bases separated the two germline ends. Per the germline V gene, CDR1 is MDHEN and CDR2 is SYDVKM. This CDR3 region has 12 residues. In DNA form, the CDR3 reads TGTGCCAGCAGCCCCCATTTAGGCGAGCAGTACTTC. Translating it yields CASSPHLGEQYF. The complete variable domain, with remaining parts taken from reference TRBV28 and TRBJ2-7, reads DVKVTQSSRYLVKRTGEKVFLECVQDMDHENMFWYRQDPGLGLRLIYFSYDVKMKEKGDIPEGYSVSREKKERFSLILESASTNQTSMYLCASSPHLGEQYFGPGTRLTVT.

This clonotype was picked up a small number of times. The V call is TRBV20-1, the J call TRBJ2-1; tentative D call: TRBD2 (7 bases). CDR1 DFQATT and CDR2 SNEGSKA come from the germline V gene (reference sequence). This CDR3 spans 17 amino acids. The ends were cut back, 6 bases at V and 7 bases at J, with 28 bases in the middle. Here the CDR3 reads CSATPPPPGGRQNEQFF. CDR3 nucleotides: TGCAGTGCAACACCCCCACCCCCGGGGGGCAGACAAAATGAGCAGTTCTTC.

This clonotype was detected once. The CDR3 region has the DNA TGTGCCAGCAGTTTTTACAGGGGAGACACCGGGGAGCTGTTTTTT. Residues: CASSFYRGDTGELFF. V and J are TRBV12-3 or TRBV12-4 and TRBJ2-2; 7 bases map to TRBD1. V gave up 3 bases and J gave up 3 bases; unmatched junction bases: 4. The CDR3 extends over 15 amino acids.

This clonotype was seen a few times. The gene calls are TRBV15 and TRBJ1-3; no firm D call. The V end lost 0 bases, the J end lost 0 bases, and 12 bases lay between the germline ends. The CDR3 has 17 amino acids. Germline values: CDR1 LNHNV, CDR2 YYDKDF (reference sequence). The CDR3 loop is CATSRDSSKSSGNTIYF. The CDR3 DNA sequence: TGTGCCACCAGCAGAGATAGCTCGAAGTCCTCTGGAAACACCATATATTTT.

This clonotype was seen a few times. The chain is built from TRBV28 and TRBJ2-1; tentatively, D is TRBD2 (5 bases). CDR1 is MDHEN and CDR2 is SYDVKM in the germline V gene. With 8 bases removed from V and 7 bases from J, the gap between germline ends came to 9 bases. The CDR3 is made up of 11 amino acids. The DNA of the CDR3 is TGTGCCAGCCGGGGTTCGAATGAGCAGTTCTTC. Protein product: CASRGSNEQFF.